This T cell receptor (beta chain) comes out of a study of OX40 agonist ivuxolimab in advanced cancers. Study details: Patients enrolled in dose escalation were diagnosed with hepatocellular carcinoma, melanoma, renal cell or head and neck cancer. Treatment received earlier with anti-PD-1, anti-PD-L1 or anti-CTLA-4 agents was allowed, and under 50% had some. Those enrolled were around 87% male, with a mean age of around 60 years and ages from 23 to 79.

The V gene's germline CDR1 is MDHEN and CDR2 SYDVKM. V gave up 7 bases and J gave up 3 bases; unmatched junction bases: 9. The CDR3 spans 14 residues. TCRdb's copy holds only in-frame clones and misses some; the assay was immunoSEQ multiplex PCR. There are about 30,000 clones in the sample; 84% occur only once, and approximately 20% lies in the top ten. Enrollment shut out patients with autoimmune disease history or systemic immunosuppression. This sample comprised CD4+ or CD8+ T cells sorted from blood, obtained in a trial of the OX40 agonist ivuxolimab. The receptor was derived from an adult with an advanced solid tumor such as melanoma, head and neck, liver or kidney cancer. V usage is TRBV28 and J usage is TRBJ2-7, with 7 bases identical to TRBD2. The CDR3 DNA reads as TGTGCCAGCACCGCCGGTCGGGGGGTCTACGAGCAGTACTTC. It encodes CASTAGRGVYEQYF.